The 13 T cell receptor beta chains given below trace back to one sample, sequenced in a study of blood T cell repertoires in COVID-19. TCRdb keeps only in-frame clones here, not all; method: immunoSEQ multiplex PCR. This sample has under 250,000 clones; under 90% occur once, and the top ten carry 3% to 4%. The sample comprised PBMCs or T cells enriched from blood (not recorded which). The receptors stem from a woman aged 55-75 years who had recovered from COVID-19.

This clone was recorded only once. The chain recombines TRBV3-1 (or the pseudogene TRBV3-2) with TRBJ1-6, with D hard to call. Germline V gene data show CDR1 as LGHDT and CDR2 as YNNKEL (reference sequence). This CDR3 is built from 13 residues. The V end was cut by 6 bases, the J end by 9 bases, with 12 bases between. In nucleotides, the CDR3 is TGTGCCAGCAGGTACCTTAGGAGTTCACCCCTCCACTTT. Amino acid sequence: CASRYLRSSPLHF.

The chain links TRBV18 to TRBJ2-3, with D possibly TRBD2 on 6 matching bases. V was trimmed by 4 bases and J by 2 bases, leaving 7 bases between them. The CDR3 extends over 13 amino acids. Germline V CDR1 and CDR2: KGHSH, LQKENI. The CDR3 protein is CASSRDFTDTQYF. DNA of the CDR3: TGTGCCAGCTCACGGGACTTCACAGATACGCAGTATTTT.

V and J are TRBV27 and TRBJ2-6; maybe TRBD2 (7 bases). The CDR3 covers 17 residues. V was pared by 0 bases and J by 4 bases, with 13 bases between. CDR1 MNHEY and CDR2 SMNVEV come from the germline V gene (reference sequence). The DNA of the CDR3 is TGTGCCAGCAGTTTATCCTTCGGGGGGCCCGGGGCCAACGTCCTGACTTTC. It translates to CASSLSFGGPGANVLTF. The full variable domain, its missing parts supplied by reference TRBV27 and TRBJ2-6, is EAQVTQNPRYLITVTGKKLTVTCSQNMNHEYMSWYRQDPGLGLRQIYYSMNVEVTDKGDVPEGYKVSRKEKRNFPLILESPSPNQTSLYFCASSLSFGGPGANVLTFGAGSRLTVL.

J is TRBJ1-2 and V is TRBV19, with D possibly TRBD1 on 5 matching bases. This CDR3 region has 13 residues. Looked up from germline, CDR1 is LNHDA and CDR2 is SQIVND (reference sequence). Trimming stripped 3 bases from V and 4 bases from J, with 9 bases between. The CDR3 DNA follows: TGTGCCAGTAGTATTCGGGGGGTCTATGGCTACACCTTC. The encoded protein is CASSIRGVYGYTF.

V is TRBV4-3 and J is TRBJ2-7, with a tentative D call TRBD2 (6 bases). V was trimmed by 0 bases and J by 0 bases, leaving 12 bases between them. CDR1 is LGHNA, CDR2 YSLEER, per germline. CDR3 length: 16 residues. CDR3 in DNA: TGCGCCAGCAGCCAAGATGCGGGGTCGAGCTCCTACGAGCAGTACTTC. Translation: CASSQDAGSSSYEQYF.

The rearrangement uses TRBV5-1 and TRBJ2-5; the match to TRBD2 covers 9 bases. Germline-derived CDR1 and CDR2 are SGHRS and YFSETQ. The CDR3 loop spans 14 amino acids. Trimming cost V 7 bases and J 5 bases; bases outside gene matches: 9. CDR3 protein: CASDLAGLRETQYF. The CDR3 bases are TGCGCCAGCGACCTAGCGGGACTAAGGGAGACCCAGTACTTC.

This chain connects TRBV5-8 to TRBJ1-2; 10 bases align to TRBD1. CDR3 size: 13 residues. CDR1 and CDR2 (germline): SGHTS, YDEGEE. The V segment lost 5 bases and the J segment 7 bases; nucleotides outside the gene matches: 5. CDR3 sequence reads: CASRVTGGFGYTF. CDR3 sequence (DNA): TGTGCCAGCAGGGTGACAGGGGGCTTTGGCTACACCTTC.

This rearrangement joins TRBV27 to TRBJ2-7; D not resolved. Trimming cost V 2 bases and J 5 bases, with 10 bases left between them. This CDR3 has 13 amino acids. Germline V CDR1 and CDR2: MNHEY, SMNVEV (reference sequence). Here the CDR3 reads CASSLGLVHEQYF. The CDR3, as DNA: TGTGCCAGCAGTTTAGGCCTGGTCCACGAGCAGTACTTC.

This rearrangement joins TRBV7-2 to TRBJ2-3; TRBD2 aligns across 14 bases. With V trimmed by 4 bases and J by 2 bases, 2 bases remained unmatched. Germline CDR1 reads SGHTA; CDR2 reads FQGNSA. The CDR3 has 16 residues. In nucleotides, the CDR3 is TGTGCCAGCAGCTCGGGACTAGCGGGAGCCACAGATACGCAGTATTTT. This codes for CASSSGLAGATDTQYF. The full variable domain, with the rest looked up from reference TRBV7-2 and TRBJ2-3, is GAGVSQSPSNKVTEKGKDVELRCDPISGHTALYWYRQSLGQGLEFLIYFQGNSAPDKSGLPSDRFSAERTGGSVSTLTIQRTQQEDSAVYLCASSSGLAGATDTQYFGPGTRLTVL.

This chain uses TRBV29-1 with TRBJ2-5; 10 bases line up with TRBD1. Germline V CDR1 and CDR2: SQVTM, ANQGSEA. The ends lost 5 bases at V and 5 bases at J; junction bases unmatched: 8. The length of the CDR3 is 14 residues. The CDR3 loop is CSVKRGTGDETQYF. CDR3 nucleotide sequence: TGCAGCGTTAAGCGAGGGACAGGGGATGAGACCCAGTACTTC.

The chain joins TRBV19 to TRBJ1-3; 7 nucleotides line up with TRBD1. The V and J ends lost 1 base and 0 bases, in that order; junction bases with no gene match: 6. This CDR3 spans 17 amino acids. Germline CDR1 and CDR2: LNHDA and SQIVND (reference sequence). CDR3 nucleotides: TGTGCCAGTAGTATAGGCCCCACAGGGGCCTCTGGAAACACCATATATTTT. As protein: CASSIGPTGASGNTIYF.

The chain uses TRBV27 and TRBJ2-1; D might be TRBD2 (6 bases). Germline lookup yields CDR1 MNHEY and CDR2 SMNVEV (reference sequence). Trimming left V 0 bases short and J 4 bases short, with 13 bases between. The CDR3 sequence is 16 residues long. CDR3 sequence (DNA): TGTGCCAGCAGTTTATCGCGCCCAGGGACTTACAATGAGCAGTTCTTC. Translation gives CASSLSRPGTYNEQFF.

J is TRBJ1-4 and V is TRBV6-5, with 10 bases identical to TRBD1. In germline, CDR1 is MNHEY, CDR2 SVGAGI. The length of the CDR3 is 16 residues. V lost 1 base to trimming and J lost 7 bases; unmatched junction nucleotides: 6. The CDR3 is CASSYLDRGRSEKLFF. The CDR3 DNA follows: TGTGCCAGCAGTTACTTAGACAGGGGGCGGAGTGAAAAACTGTTTTTT.